The 15 T cell receptor beta chains below were found in one sample sequenced in a study of CD8+CD57+ T cells in acquired aplastic anemia. The use of genomic DNA as template underpinned the TCR beta VDJ and CDR3 profiling. One entry per CDR3 protein, called by TCRdb with MiXCR from the reads. The table has hundreds of thousands of distinct CDR3 sequences, over 25% seen once. For sequencing, patients were chosen who had shown expansion of CD8+CD57+ cells by flow cytometry. The material sequenced was sorted CD4+, CD8+, or CD8+CD57+ T cells (not recorded which) from PBMCs. The origin of the receptors is a human donor with aplastic anemia.

V usage is TRBV11-1 and J usage is TRBJ2-7; 7 bases fit TRBD2. Germline CDR1 SGHAT, CDR2 FQDESV (reference sequence). Losses at the gene ends were 3 bases for V and 4 bases for J; bases not matched to a gene: 6. The CDR3 covers 14 residues. In DNA form, the CDR3 reads TGTGCCAGCAGCTTCAGCGGGGATTTTTACGAGCAGTACTTC. Translation: CASSFSGDFYEQYF.

This chain links TRBV7-9 with TRBJ2-7; 8 nucleotides match TRBD2. Trimming at V came to 5 bases and at J to 2 bases, leaving 5 bases not matched to a gene. CDR3 size: 14 residues. The germline CDR1 and CDR2 sequences are SEHNR and FQNEAQ (reference sequence). The CDR3 is CASSRAGATYEQYF. Written as DNA, the CDR3 is TGTGCCAGCAGCAGAGCGGGGGCCACCTACGAGCAGTACTTC. The entire variable domain, with the rest obtained from reference TRBV7-9 and TRBJ2-7, is as follows: DTGVSQNPRHKITKRGQNVTFRCDPISEHNRLYWYRQTLGQGPEFLTYFQNEAQLEKSRLLSDRFSAERPKGSFSTLEIQRTEQGDSAMYLCASSRAGATYEQYFGPGTRLTVT.

This clonotype came up many times. The genes are TRBV2 and TRBJ2-7; the D gene could be TRBD1 or TRBD2 (5 bases each). The CDR3 runs to 15 residues. Germline-derived CDR1 and CDR2 are SNHLY and FYNNEI. V was trimmed by 6 bases and J by 0 bases, leaving 15 bases between them. The CDR3 coding sequence is TGTGCCAGCAGCCACCGGGACCGACTCTCCTACGAGCAGTACTTC. It yields the protein CASSHRDRLSYEQYF.

Concerning this clonotype itself: At one end, the junction sequence differs from germline, possibly due to a read error. This sequence joins TRBV9 and TRBJ1-1; TRBD1 matches at 8 bases. Germline V gene sequence: CDR1 SGDLS, CDR2 YYNGEE. There are 14 residues in the CDR3. The CDR3 nucleotides read TGTGCCAGCAGCCCTGGACAGGGCGAGACTGAAGCTTCCTTT. Its protein product is CASSPGQGETEASF. Full variable domain (remainder filled in from reference TRBV9 and TRBJ1-1): DSGVTQTPKHLITATGQRVTLRCSPRSGDLSVYWYQQSLDQGLQFLIQYYNGEERAKGNILERFSAQQFPDLHSELNLSSLELGDSALYFCASSPGQGETEASFGQGTRLTVV.

The J gene is TRBJ1-3, the V gene TRBV9; no definite D call. Germline assignment: CDR1 SGDLS and CDR2 YYNGEE. The CDR3 runs to 14 residues. Between the trimmed V and J ends, which lost 2 bases and 9 bases, there was a span of 15 bases. CDR3 sequence (DNA): TGTGCCAGCAGCGTGGGAGTCTTATCGAGCACCATATATTTT. This gives the protein CASSVGVLSSTIYF. Full variable domain (rest looked up from reference TRBV9 and TRBJ1-3): DSGVTQTPKHLITATGQRVTLRCSPRSGDLSVYWYQQSLDQGLQFLIQYYNGEERAKGNILERFSAQQFPDLHSELNLSSLELGDSALYFCASSVGVLSSTIYFGEGSWLTVV.

Written as DNA, the CDR3 is TGTGCCAGCTCACCTTTGGACAGATTCTATGGCTACACCTTC. As protein: CASSPLDRFYGYTF. The V call is TRBV25-1, the J call TRBJ1-2; possible D gene TRBD1, 6 bases. This CDR3 has 14 residues. From germline, CDR1 is MGHDK and CDR2 SYGVNS. V lost 8 bases, J lost 4 bases, and 17 bases lay in between.

This clonotype has ten or more counts. V is TRBV7-9 and J is TRBJ2-7; maybe TRBD2 (6 bases). Germline V gives CDR1 SEHNR, CDR2 FQNEAQ (reference sequence). V lost 1 base and J lost 4, with 14 bases in between. This CDR3 is 15 amino acids long. The CDR3 spells CASSLEEGLTYEQYF. CDR3 coding DNA: TGTGCCAGCAGCTTAGAGGAGGGGCTTACTTACGAGCAGTACTTC.

At least ten counts were recorded for this clonotype. The CDR3 loop reads CASSLTPGELFF. The CDR3 DNA reads TGTGCCAGCAGCTTAACTCCCGGGGAGCTGTTTTTT. The rearrangement uses TRBV7-9 and TRBJ2-2; D is ambiguous. From germline, CDR1 is SEHNR and CDR2 FQNEAQ (reference sequence). The V gene lost 2 bases and the J gene lost 6 bases, with 4 bases spanning the gap. CDR3 length: 12 amino acids.

To note about this clonotype: A read error may explain this, as a much larger clone is one base away. The gene calls are TRBV20-1 and TRBJ1-1; D not resolved. CDR1 and CDR2 (germline): DFQATT, SNEGSKA (reference sequence). The CDR3 is 15 amino acids. The CDR3: CSARDRRASYTAAFF. In nucleotides, the CDR3 is TGCAGTGCTAGAGACCGGCGGGCGTCGTACACTGCAGCTTTCTTT.

This clonotype was seen ten or more times. The chain's CDR3 is CASSHGEGAGGYTF. The CDR3 DNA follows: TGTGCCAGCAGCCACGGGGAGGGGGCTGGTGGCTACACCTTC. The chain links TRBV7-9 to TRBJ1-2; 7 bases map to TRBD1. The germline gives CDR1 SEHNR, CDR2 FQNEAQ (reference sequence). CDR3 length: 14 residues. V trimming: 5 bases; J trimming: 7 bases; junction bases outside the gene matches: 10.

The sample holds a few counts of this clonotype. V usage is TRBV6-5 and J usage is TRBJ2-7; TRBD1 matches 9 bases. The CDR3 is made up of 15 amino acids. CDR1 is MNHEY, CDR2 SVGAGI, per germline. J gave up 1 base and V 2 bases, and 3 bases lay outside the gene matches. The CDR3 DNA reads as TGTGCCAGCAGTTACAGGACAGGGGCTTCCTACGAGCAGTACTTC. Translating it yields CASSYRTGASYEQYF.

The chain has TRBV15 and TRBJ2-7, with 8 bases identical to TRBD1. The CDR3 contains 14 residues. The trim removed 5 bases at V and 2 bases at J, leaving 5 bases unmatched. Germline V gene lookup returns CDR1 LNHNV and CDR2 YYDKDF (reference sequence). CDR3 protein: CATSHRTGTYEQYF. The CDR3 DNA sequence: TGTGCCACCAGCCATAGGACAGGGACCTACGAGCAGTACTTC. Supplemented by reference TRBV15 and TRBJ2-7, the full variable domain reads DAMVIQNPRYQVTQFGKPVTLSCSQTLNHNVMYWYQQKSSQAPKLLFHYYDKDFNNEADTPDNFQSRRPNTSFCFLDIRSPGLGDTAMYLCATSHRTGTYEQYFGPGTRLTVT.

This clonotype was counted at least ten times. This CDR3 is CASSDITGVNTEAFF. The CDR3 DNA follows: TGCGCCAGCAGTGACATCACAGGAGTGAACACTGAAGCTTTCTTT. The chain has TRBV10-2 and TRBJ1-1, with TRBD1 as a possible D gene (5 bases). CDR1 and CDR2 from the germline V gene are WSHSY and SAAADI. V lost 3 bases and J lost 0, with 11 bases in between. This CDR3 spans 15 amino acids.

This clonotype was found once. This may be a read error, as it is one base from a much larger clone. The chain employs TRBV2 and TRBJ2-5; D gene ambiguous. Germline CDR1 SNHLY, CDR2 FYNNEI. The length of the CDR3 is 16 residues. The CDR3 bases are TGTACCAGCAGGTCTGGACGGAAAACGGACCAAGAGACCCAGTACTTC. This translates into CTSRSGRKTDQETQYF. Combining the CDR3 with reference TRBV2 and TRBJ2-5 gives the whole variable domain EPEVTQTPSHQVTQMGQEVILRCVPISNHLYFYWYRQILGQKVEFLVSFYNNEISEKSEIFDDQFSVERPDGSNFTLKIRSTKLEDSAMYFCTSRSGRKTDQETQYFGPGTRLLVL.

The rearrangement links TRBV19 to TRBJ1-3; D is ambiguous. Trimming pared 7 bases from V and 2 bases from J, leaving 6 bases between. Germline V gives CDR1 LNHDA, CDR2 SQIVND (reference sequence). The CDR3 spans 12 residues. The CDR3 DNA is TGTGCCAGTATGAGGGCTGGAAACACCATATATTTT. Encoded protein: CASMRAGNTIYF.